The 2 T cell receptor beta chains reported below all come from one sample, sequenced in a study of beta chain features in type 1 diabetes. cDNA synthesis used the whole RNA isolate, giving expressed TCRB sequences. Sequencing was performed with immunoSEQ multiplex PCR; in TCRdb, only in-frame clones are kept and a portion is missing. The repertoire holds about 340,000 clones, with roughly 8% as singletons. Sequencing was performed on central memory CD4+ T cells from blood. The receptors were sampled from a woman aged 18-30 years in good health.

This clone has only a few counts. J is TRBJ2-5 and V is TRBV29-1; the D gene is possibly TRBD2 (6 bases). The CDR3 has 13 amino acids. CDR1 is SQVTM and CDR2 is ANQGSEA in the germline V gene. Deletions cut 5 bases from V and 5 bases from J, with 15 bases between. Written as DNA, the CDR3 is TGCAGCGTTTCCGGGGGTGGAAGTGAGACCCAGTACTTC. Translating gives CSVSGGGSETQYF. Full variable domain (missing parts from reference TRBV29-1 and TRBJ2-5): SAVISQKPSRDICQRGTSLTIQCQVDSQVTMMFWYRQQPGQSLTLIATANQGSEATYESGFVIDKFPISRPNLTFSTLTVSNMSPEDSSIYLCSVSGGGSETQYFGPGTRLLVL.

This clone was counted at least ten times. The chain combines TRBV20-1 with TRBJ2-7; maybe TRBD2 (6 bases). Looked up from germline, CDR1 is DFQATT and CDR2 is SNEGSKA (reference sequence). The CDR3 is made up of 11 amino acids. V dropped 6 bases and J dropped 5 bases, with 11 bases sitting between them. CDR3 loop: CSATSFDEQYF. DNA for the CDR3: TGCAGTGCGACTAGTTTCGACGAGCAGTACTTC.